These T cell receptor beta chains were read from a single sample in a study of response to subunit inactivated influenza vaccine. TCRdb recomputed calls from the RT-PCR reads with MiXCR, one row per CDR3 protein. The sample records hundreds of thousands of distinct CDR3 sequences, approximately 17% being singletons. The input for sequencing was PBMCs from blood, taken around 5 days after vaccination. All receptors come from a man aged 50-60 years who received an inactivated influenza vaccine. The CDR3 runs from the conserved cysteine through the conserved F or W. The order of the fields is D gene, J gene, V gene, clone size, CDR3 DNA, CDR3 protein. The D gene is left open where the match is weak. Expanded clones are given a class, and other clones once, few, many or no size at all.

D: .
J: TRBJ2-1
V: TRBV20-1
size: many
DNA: TGCAGTGCTTTTTCAGGGGCCCTAAACAATGAGCAGTTCTTC
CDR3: CSAFSGALNNEQFF

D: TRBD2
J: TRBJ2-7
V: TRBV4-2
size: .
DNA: TGTGCCAGCAGCCGAGACGCCTATAGCGGGGGAGGCTACGAGCAGTACTTC
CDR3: CASSRDAYSGGGYEQYF

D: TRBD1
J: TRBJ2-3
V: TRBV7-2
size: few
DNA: TGTGCCAGCAGCTTAGCGCTGGGGACAGGGCTCTACACAGATACGCAGTATTTT
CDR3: CASSLALGTGLYTDTQYF

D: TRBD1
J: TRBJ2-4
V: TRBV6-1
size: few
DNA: TGTGCCAGCAGTTCTACAGGGGTGGACCAGTACTTC
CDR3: CASSSTGVDQYF

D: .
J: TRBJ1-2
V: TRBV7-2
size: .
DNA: TGTGCCAGCAGTTTCATCAGCGGCAGGACTTCTCCTTATGGCTACACCTTC
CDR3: CASSFISGRTSPYGYTF

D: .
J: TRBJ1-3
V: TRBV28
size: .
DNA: TGTGCCAGCAGTCCCCCGATATCTGGAAACACCATATATTTT
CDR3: CASSPPISGNTIYF

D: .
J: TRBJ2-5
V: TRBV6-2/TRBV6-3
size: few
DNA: TGTGCCAGCATGGAGGGGAACCAAGAGACCCAGTACTTC
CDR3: CASMEGNQETQYF

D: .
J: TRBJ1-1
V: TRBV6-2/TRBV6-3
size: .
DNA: TGTGCCAGCAGTGATGGACTTGAAGCTTTCTTT
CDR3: CASSDGLEAFF

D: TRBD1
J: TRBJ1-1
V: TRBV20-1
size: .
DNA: TGCAGTGCTACCAGGGGGTCAACGAACACTGAAGCTTTCTTT
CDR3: CSATRGSTNTEAFF

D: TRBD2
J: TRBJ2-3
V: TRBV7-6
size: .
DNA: TGTGCCAGCAGACAACTAGCGGGGATCACAGATACGCAGTATTTT
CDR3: CASRQLAGITDTQYF

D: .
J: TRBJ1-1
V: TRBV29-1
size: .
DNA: TGCAGCGGGACGGGACAACTGAACACTGAAGCTTTCTTT
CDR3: CSGTGQLNTEAFF

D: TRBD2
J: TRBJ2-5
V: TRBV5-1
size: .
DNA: TGCGCCAGCAGCTTGGCCGGGGCTAGCGGGGTGCAAGAGACCCAGTACTTC
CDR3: CASSLAGASGVQETQYF

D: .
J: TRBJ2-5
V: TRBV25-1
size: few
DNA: TGTGCCAGCAGTAAGATCGGGGGTCAAGAGACCCAGTACTTC
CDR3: CASSKIGGQETQYF

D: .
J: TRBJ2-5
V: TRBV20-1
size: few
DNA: TGCAGTGCTCCCCCCCCAGCCCCCGAAGAGACCCAGTACTTC
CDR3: CSAPPPAPEETQYF

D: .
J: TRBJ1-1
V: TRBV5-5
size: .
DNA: TGTGCCAGCAGCGCGGTGAAGAGGGGGGACACTGAAGCTTTCTTT
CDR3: CASSAVKRGDTEAFF

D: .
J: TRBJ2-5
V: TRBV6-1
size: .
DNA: TGTGCCAGCAGTGAAGCAGGGCGGCAAGAGACCCAGTACTTC
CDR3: CASSEAGRQETQYF

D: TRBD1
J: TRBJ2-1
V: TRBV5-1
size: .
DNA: TGCGCCAGCAGCTTGTTGGGGACAGGGTTGGGCAATGAGCAGTTCTTC
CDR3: CASSLLGTGLGNEQFF

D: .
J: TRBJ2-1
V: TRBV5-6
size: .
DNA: TGTGCCAGCAGCTTGGATCACGGGGAGTTCTTC
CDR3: CASSLDHGEFF

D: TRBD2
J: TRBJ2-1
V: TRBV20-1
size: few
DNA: TGCAGTGCTAGATACTCAATGACTAGCGGGAGCCACAATGAGCAGTTCTTC
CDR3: CSARYSMTSGSHNEQFF

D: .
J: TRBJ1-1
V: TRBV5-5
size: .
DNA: TGTGCCAGCAGCTCCTTACAATGGAACACTGAAGCTTTCTTT
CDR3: CASSSLQWNTEAFF

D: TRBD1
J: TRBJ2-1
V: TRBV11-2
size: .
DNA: TGTGCCAGCAGCCCAGGGACAGGGGCTACCTCCTACAATGAGCAGTTCTTC
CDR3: CASSPGTGATSYNEQFF

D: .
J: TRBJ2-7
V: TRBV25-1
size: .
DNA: TGTGCCAGCAGACGTCCCGGAGGCCACGAGCAGTACTTC
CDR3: CASRRPGGHEQYF

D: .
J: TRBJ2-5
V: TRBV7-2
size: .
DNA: TGTGCCAGCAGCTCCTCGACATACAGTTTGCAAGAGACCCAGTACTTC
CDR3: CASSSSTYSLQETQYF

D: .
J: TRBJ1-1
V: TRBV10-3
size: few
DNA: TGTGCCATCAGTGTAATCGGGGGGTATGAAGCTTTCTTT
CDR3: CAISVIGGYEAFF

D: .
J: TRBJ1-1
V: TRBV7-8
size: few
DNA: TGTGCCAGCAGCTTAGAGATTTGGGAGTACACTGAAGCTTTCTTT
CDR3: CASSLEIWEYTEAFF

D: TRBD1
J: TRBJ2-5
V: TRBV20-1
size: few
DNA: TGCAGTGCTAATTGGGACAGGGGTCAAGAGACCCAGTACTTC
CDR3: CSANWDRGQETQYF

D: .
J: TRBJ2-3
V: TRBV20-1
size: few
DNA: TGCAGTGCCACGTCAGTTTGGCGCACAGATACGCAGTATTTT
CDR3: CSATSVWRTDTQYF

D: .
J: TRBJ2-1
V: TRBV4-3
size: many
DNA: TGCGCCAGCAGCCAAGACTACTACAATGAGCAGTTCTTC
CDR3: CASSQDYYNEQFF

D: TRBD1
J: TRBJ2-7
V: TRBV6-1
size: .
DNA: TGTGCCAGCAGTCCAAGCCGGGACAGCTCCTACGAGCAGTACTTC
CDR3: CASSPSRDSSYEQYF

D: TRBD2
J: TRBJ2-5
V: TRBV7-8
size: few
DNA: TGTGCCAGCAGCTTGACTAGCGGGGGGGCTAAAGAGACCCAGTACTTC
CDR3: CASSLTSGGAKETQYF

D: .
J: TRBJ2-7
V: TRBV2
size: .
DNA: TGTGCCAGCAGATTTAGAGGGGACTCCTACGAGCAGTACTTC
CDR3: CASRFRGDSYEQYF

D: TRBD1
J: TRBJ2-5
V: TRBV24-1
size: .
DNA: TGTGCCACCAGTGATTCGACAGGGGAGCAGGAGACCCAGTACTTC
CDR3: CATSDSTGEQETQYF

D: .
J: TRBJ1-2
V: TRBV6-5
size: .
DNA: TGTGCCAGCAGAGAGGGGGATGGCTACACCTTC
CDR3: CASREGDGYTF